This is a list of T cell receptor gamma chains from one sample in a study of Vδ1+ human thymocytes. TCRdb reanalyzed the multiplex PCR reads using CATT. The data contain about 23,000 gamma-chain clones, approximately 15% of them singletons. Sequencing was performed on Vdelta1+ gamma-delta thymocytes from the thymus. These receptors originate from a child under two years old who had congenital heart surgery. Each CDR3 is given with its conserved first and last residue. The order of the fields is V gene, J gene, CDR3 protein.

V: TRGV4
J: TRGJ1/TRGJ2
CDR3: CATWRGAYYKKLF

V: TRGV2
J: TRGJP2
CDR3: CATWDGPRADSDWIKTF

V: TRGV9
J: TRGJP
CDR3: CALWELELGKKIKVF

V: TRGV9
J: TRGJ1/TRGJ2
CDR3: CALWEPNLNYYKKLF

V: TRGV9
J: TRGJ1/TRGJ2
CDR3: CALWEAEITNYYKKLF

V: TRGV5
J: TRGJ1/TRGJ2
CDR3: CATWDRRIHYKKLF

V: TRGV9
J: TRGJ1/TRGJ2
CDR3: CALWEVQPDYYKKLF

V: TRGV8
J: TRGJ1/TRGJ2
CDR3: CATWARWKLF

V: TRGV4
J: TRGJP2
CDR3: CATFGGGSDWIKTF

V: TRGV4
J: TRGJP2
CDR3: CATWNGRGSDWIKTF

V: TRGV4
J: TRGJ1/TRGJ2
CDR3: CATWASQGNYYKKLF

V: TRGV9
J: TRGJ1/TRGJ2
CDR3: CALWEGFCESLNYYKKLF

V: TRGV9
J: TRGJ1/TRGJ2
CDR3: CALWESRYKKLF

V: TRGV4
J: TRGJP2
CDR3: CATWNGPIDWIKTF

V: TRGV9
J: TRGJP
CDR3: CALCTIELGKKIKVF

V: TRGV5
J: TRGJ1/TRGJ2
CDR3: CATWDRGRLNAKKLF

V: TRGV9
J: TRGJP1
CDR3: CALWEVNTTGWFKIF

V: TRGV3
J: TRGJP2
CDR3: CATWDSLGSSDWIKTF